This T cell receptor beta chain was found in a study of identifying expanded T cells in peripheral blood. The length of the CDR3 is 11 residues. CDR1 is SQVTM, CDR2 ANQGSEA, per germline. V lost 4 bases and J lost 4, with 8 bases in between. Whole-study results and caveats: Roughly two-week clone count variance significantly increased as total template count grew. Technical replicates showed around 1.3 changed clones; roughly two weeks approximately 15; four weeks 19.

Here immunoSEQ multiplex PCR was the method, and the copy in TCRdb shows in-frame clones only, minus some. The table shows some 75,000 clones, with under 90% occurring only once. In regard to this clone: What it binds is unknown.

The sequencing sample was made of blood. This TCR came from a person between 18 and 75 years old in good health. The rearrangement links TRBV29-1 to TRBJ2-7; D call uncertain. The chain's CDR3 is CSVGAEYEQYF. Written as DNA, the CDR3 is TGCAGCGTTGGGGCAGAGTACGAGCAGTACTTC.